A single sample gave rise to the 18 T cell receptor beta chains below, sequenced in a study of cytomegalovirus exposure and HLA in healthy donors. PCR employed 60 Vbeta and 13 Jbeta primers. Method: immunoSEQ multiplex PCR; TCRdb's copy keeps in-frame clones and lacks some. This table holds over 130,000 clones, 50% to 75% found once. The sample comprised PBMCs. The receptors originated from a woman aged 60-75 years in good health and CMV-seropositive.

This sequence joins TRBV11-1 and TRBJ2-7, with 8 bases aligning to TRBD2. CDR3 size: 14 residues. CDR1 is SGHAT, CDR2 FQDESV, per germline (reference sequence). V trimming: 5 bases; J trimming: 0 bases; junction bases outside the gene matches: 3. CDR3 region: CASSHSGTSYEQYF. The CDR3 region has the DNA TGTGCCAGCAGCCATAGCGGGACCTCCTACGAGCAGTACTTC.

The V gene is TRBV11-2, the J gene TRBJ2-2, with 8 bases fitting TRBD1. V lost 1 base, J lost 4 bases, and 5 bases stayed unmatched. Germline V gene sequence: CDR1 SGHAT, CDR2 FQNNGV. This CDR3 region has 16 residues. This CDR3 is CASSLVRTGSTGELFF. CDR3 in DNA: TGTGCCAGCAGCTTAGTAAGGACAGGGAGCACCGGGGAGCTGTTTTTT.

This clone was recorded a few times. The chain is built from TRBV28 and TRBJ2-2; 11 nucleotides line up with TRBD2. CDR3 length equals 18 residues. From germline, CDR1 is MDHEN and CDR2 SYDVKM. V trimming: 2 bases; J trimming: 0 bases; junction bases outside the gene matches: 5. In DNA form, the CDR3 reads TGTGCCAGCAGTTTACAGACTAGCGGGAATTCGAACACCGGGGAGCTGTTTTTT. Residues: CASSLQTSGNSNTGELFF.

The CDR3 nucleotides are TGTGCCAGCACCCCAGGATCGAACACCGGGGAGCTGTTTTTT. Its translation: CASTPGSNTGELFF. V and J are TRBV2 and TRBJ2-2; D is undetermined. CDR3 length: 14 amino acids. V gave up 7 bases and J gave up 0 bases, with 9 bases separating them. Germline V gene data show CDR1 as SNHLY and CDR2 as FYNNEI. The whole variable domain, filled in from reference TRBV2 and TRBJ2-2, reads EPEVTQTPSHQVTQMGQEVILRCVPISNHLYFYWYRQILGQKVEFLVSFYNNEISEKSEIFDDQFSVERPDGSNFTLKIRSTKLEDSAMYFCASTPGSNTGELFFGEGSRLTVL.

Comments on this clone: A read error may account for a junction end that differs from germline. This rearrangement joins TRBV14 to TRBJ1-3; TRBD1 might be the D (6 bases). This CDR3 is built from 15 residues. From germline, CDR1 is SGHDN and CDR2 FVKESK. CDR3 in amino acids: CASSEEGGVGNTIYF. DNA for the CDR3: TGTGCCAGCAGCGAAGAGGGGGGGGTTGGAAACACCATATATTTT.

This clone turned up a few times. The genes are TRBV5-1 and TRBJ2-7; D possibly corresponds to TRBD1 (7 bases). The V gene's germline CDR1 is SGHRS and CDR2 YFSETQ. The ends were cut back, 0 bases at V and 2 bases at J, with 12 bases in the middle. The CDR3 runs 15 residues. The CDR3 DNA reads TGCGCCAGCAGCTTGGCCGGGGGACAGCCCTACGAGCAGTACTTC. Translating it yields CASSLAGGQPYEQYF.

The V and J genes are TRBV5-4 and TRBJ2-3, with 10 bases aligning to TRBD2. Germline trimming cut 1 base from V and 4 bases from J; bases unmatched to any gene: 6. CDR1 is SGHNT and CDR2 is YYREEE in the germline V gene (reference sequence). CDR3 length equals 16 residues. The CDR3 sequence: CASSLRASGSADTQYF. CDR3 nucleotides: TGTGCCAGCAGCTTGAGGGCTAGCGGGAGTGCAGATACGCAGTATTTT.

This rearrangement joins TRBV5-1 to TRBJ2-5; 7 positions match TRBD2. The junction had 3 bases not matched to a gene; V was cut back by 2 bases and J by 5 bases. Germline lookup yields CDR1 SGHRS and CDR2 YFSETQ. The CDR3 is 13 amino acids. The CDR3 DNA follows: TGCGCCAGCAGCTTAGCGGGAATCGAGACCCAGTACTTC. This codes for CASSLAGIETQYF. The full variable domain, rest sourced from reference TRBV5-1 and TRBJ2-5, is KAGVTQTPRYLIKTRGQQVTLSCSPISGHRSVSWYQQTPGQGLQFLFEYFSETQRNKGNFPGRFSGRQFSNSRSEMNVSTLELGDSALYLCASSLAGIETQYFGPGTRLLVL.

The V gene is TRBV21-1, the J gene TRBJ1-5; no check of the table's D call, TRBD1, against the DNA was made. TRBV21-1 is a documented pseudogene. This CDR3 contains 18 residues. The chain's CDR3 is CASSKVQLSGASNQPQHF. In DNA form, the CDR3 reads TGTGCCAGCAGCAAAGTCCAGTTGTCAGGGGCAAGCAATCAGCCCCAGCATTTT.

This chain links TRBV4-1 with TRBJ1-1; D not resolved. The germline V gene encodes CDR1 MGHRA and CDR2 YSYEKL. V was clipped by 0 bases and J by 1 base, with 6 bases between them. The CDR3 is made up of 14 amino acids. CDR3 nucleotide sequence: TGCGCCAGCAGCCAAGACCCCCAGAACACTGAAGCTTTCTTT. Protein: CASSQDPQNTEAFF.

This clone was seen a handful of times. V and J are TRBV30 and TRBJ2-5; 13 nucleotides line up with TRBD2. The germline gives CDR1 GTSNPN, CDR2 SVGIG (reference sequence). V shed 3 bases and J 7 bases; nucleotides not matched to a gene: 5. The length of the CDR3 is 14 residues. The CDR3 DNA is TGTGCCTGGAGACTAGCGGGAGGGCCCGGGACCCAGTACTTC. Its protein product is CAWRLAGGPGTQYF.

The J gene is TRBJ2-1, the V gene TRBV27; 7 nucleotides agree with TRBD2. The CDR3 sequence is 15 residues long. Trimming took 2 bases from V and 6 from J; bases not matched to a gene: 7. Germline V gene data show CDR1 as MNHEY and CDR2 as SMNVEV (reference sequence). The chain's CDR3 is CASSLLEGRANEQFF. The CDR3 DNA is TGTGCCAGCAGTTTACTTGAGGGGAGGGCCAATGAGCAGTTCTTC.

This clone was seen a few times. The V gene is TRBV19, the J gene TRBJ1-1, with 7 bases that match TRBD1. Germline CDR1 is LNHDA and CDR2 is SQIVND (reference sequence). The CDR3 has 14 amino acids. Trimming at V came to 4 bases and at J to 0 bases, leaving 2 bases not matched to a gene. In nucleotides, the CDR3 is TGTGCCAGTAGTAGACAGGGAATGAACACTGAAGCTTTCTTT. Translating gives CASSRQGMNTEAFF.

This chain uses TRBV7-2 with TRBJ2-2, with 7 nucleotides matching TRBD1. The CDR3 is 15 amino acids. The V gene's germline CDR1 is SGHTA and CDR2 FQGNSA. V was pared by 5 bases and J by 5 bases, with 8 bases of the junction left unmatched. CDR3 coding DNA: TGTGCCAGCAGCAGGGGGCTTGGTAGGACCGGGGAGCTGTTTTTT. It yields the protein CASSRGLGRTGELFF.

In its sample, this clone was seen a few times. The V call is TRBV5-6, the J call TRBJ2-5, with 8 bases lining up with TRBD2. The V segment lost 7 bases and the J segment 4 bases; nucleotides outside the gene matches: 9. The CDR3 runs 14 residues. Germline CDR1 SGHDT, CDR2 YYEEEE. In nucleotides, the CDR3 is TGTGCCAGCGGTAAAGCGGGAGTGGCAGAGACCCAGTACTTC. Protein product: CASGKAGVAETQYF.

This clone has a handful of counts. The chain uses TRBV29-1 and TRBJ2-1; 11 bases align to TRBD2. V was clipped by 6 bases and J by 4 bases; unmatched bases: 5. Germline lookup yields CDR1 SQVTM and CDR2 ANQGSEA. The CDR3 contains 14 residues. CDR3 DNA sequence: TGCAGCGTCTCCGGGACTAGCGGTTACAATGAGCAGTTCTTC. Translating it yields CSVSGTSGYNEQFF.

The CDR3 coding sequence is TGCGCCAGCAGCGGAGGACAGGCCCAGCGTGGCTACACCTTC. Its protein product is CASSGGQAQRGYTF. This rearrangement joins TRBV5-1 to TRBJ1-2; 7 bases fit TRBD1. Germline V gene sequence: CDR1 SGHRS, CDR2 YFSETQ. V dropped 4 bases and J dropped 7; count of bases not matched to a gene: 10. This CDR3 has 14 residues. Full variable domain (missing parts from reference TRBV5-1 and TRBJ1-2): KAGVTQTPRYLIKTRGQQVTLSCSPISGHRSVSWYQQTPGQGLQFLFEYFSETQRNKGNFPGRFSGRQFSNSRSEMNVSTLELGDSALYLCASSGGQAQRGYTFGSGTRLTVV.

V gene TRBV9 combines with J gene TRBJ2-3, with D possibly being TRBD2 (6 bases). The V end lost 1 base, the J end lost 0 bases, and 9 bases lay between the germline ends. The germline gives CDR1 SGDLS, CDR2 YYNGEE. The CDR3 totals 15 residues. The CDR3 loop reads CASSVSGGSTDTQYF. CDR3 coding DNA: TGTGCCAGCAGCGTAAGTGGGGGGAGCACAGATACGCAGTATTTT.